Following are 8 T cell receptor beta chains from one sample sequenced in a study of blood T cell repertoires in COVID-19. Profiled with immunoSEQ multiplex PCR; TCRdb holds only in-frame clones, not every one. The sample yields 430,000 or so clones, 80% to 90% seen once. Material: peripheral blood. The origin of the receptors is a man younger than 30 with COVID-19, enrolled during active disease.

This sequence joins TRBV12-2 and TRBJ2-7; the table's D call, TRBD2, has no DNA check behind it. TRBV12-2 is flagged as a pseudogene. This CDR3 spans 16 amino acids. This chain's CDR3 is CASRPRTSGRIYEQYF. DNA of the CDR3: TGTGCAAGTCGCCCTAGGACTAGCGGGAGGATCTACGAGCAGTACTTC.

Note on this clone: Other DNA sequences in this specimen translate into the identical CDR3. DNA for the CDR3: TGTGCCAGCAGTTATACAGATGGAAACACCATATATTTT. Protein product: CASSYTDGNTIYF. The chain combines TRBV6-5 with TRBJ1-3; D is unclear. The CDR3 is 13 amino acids. V was clipped by 3 bases and J by 3 bases, with 6 bases between them. Germline CDR1 and CDR2: MNHEY and SVGAGI.

This clone appeared once. The chain joins TRBV5-8 to TRBJ2-6; TRBD2 might be the D (6 bases). Trimming left V 1 base short and J 0 bases short, with 11 bases between. From germline, CDR1 is SGHTS and CDR2 YDEGEE. This CDR3 has 17 residues. The CDR3 loop reads CASSLRGGGSGANVLTF. As DNA, the CDR3 is TGTGCCAGCAGCTTGCGGGGAGGCGGCTCTGGGGCCAACGTCCTGACTTTC.

V usage is TRBV5-4 and J usage is TRBJ2-1, with 8 bases identical to TRBD1. The V segment lost 4 bases and the J segment 4 bases; nucleotides outside the gene matches: 4. Germline V gene data show CDR1 as SGHNT and CDR2 as YYREEE (reference sequence). The CDR3 is 14 residues long. The CDR3 loop is CASSRRDRYNEQFF. For the CDR3, the DNA is TGTGCCAGCAGCCGGCGGGACAGGTACAATGAGCAGTTCTTC.

This clone was observed a single time. The chain uses TRBV10-2 and TRBJ2-2; a weak D match, TRBD2 (7 bases). Germline V lookup: CDR1 WSHSY, CDR2 SAAADI. Trimming removed 5 bases at V and 4 bases at J, with 14 bases between. This CDR3 contains 15 residues. The CDR3 reads CASSRGEGVTGELFF. CDR3 DNA: TGCGCCAGCAGTAGGGGGGAGGGTGTCACCGGGGAGCTGTTTTTT.

This clone was observed once. This chain uses TRBV15 with TRBJ2-2; D remains unclear. Trimming left V 0 bases short and J 6 bases short, with 5 bases between. The CDR3 has 13 residues. The germline V gene has CDR1 LNHNV and CDR2 YYDKDF (reference sequence). In DNA, the CDR3 is TGTGCCACCAGCAGAGATCGGGCCGGGGAGCTGTTTTTT. It encodes CATSRDRAGELFF.

A single count supports this clone. The rearrangement links TRBV3-1 (or the pseudogene TRBV3-2) to TRBJ1-2, with 9 bases matching TRBD1. J gave up 2 bases and V 6 bases, and 7 bases lay outside the gene matches. The CDR3 length is 15 residues. Per germline, CDR1 LGHDT and CDR2 YNNKEL (reference sequence). As DNA, the CDR3 is TGTGCCAGCAGTCCTCTACAGGGGGCGAACTATGGCTACACCTTC. Protein sequence: CASSPLQGANYGYTF.

The chain combines TRBV6-5 with TRBJ2-2, with unresolved D. The CDR3 is made up of 13 amino acids. Germline V lookup: CDR1 MNHEY, CDR2 SVGAGI. V gave up 8 bases and J gave up 3 bases, with 10 bases separating them. CDR3 in DNA: TGTGCCAGCGAAAACAAATACACCGGGGAGCTGTTTTTT. Translation: CASENKYTGELFF.